The TCR beta chain described here comes from a study of blood T cell repertoires in COVID-19. Study in general: There were acute and convalescent COVID-19 samples, and they came from the United States, Italy and Spain. PBMCs, B-cell-depleted T cells, or T cells were the source of the cDNA or gDNA that made up the material.

The V segment lost 3 bases and the J segment 9 bases; nucleotides outside the gene matches: 10. CDR1 and CDR2 (germline): KGHSH, LQKENI. The CDR3 extends over 15 amino acids. In the original analysis: From reference gene primer amplification, estimates of nucleated cell counts were derived. The assay was immunoSEQ multiplex PCR, and TCRdb's table has in-frame clones only and misses some. V, J and clone size are taken as reported in that table, and D and trimming were inferred from the DNA itself. The sample lists about 110,000 clones; around 79% were seen once. The sample comprised peripheral blood. This receptor was taken from a woman at least 80 years old with active or convalescent COVID-19. The J gene is TRBJ2-1, the V gene TRBV18, with 8 bases that match TRBD2. CDR3 region: CASSPLSGSLGEQFF. The CDR3 coding sequence is TGTGCCAGCTCACCCCTCAGCGGGAGCCTGGGTGAGCAGTTCTTC.